This T cell receptor (beta chain) was sequenced during a study of a mutant IDH1 vaccine in newly diagnosed glioma. Study context: Patients began vaccination 4-6 weeks after radiotherapy alone, or with temozolomide cycles. The treated population exhibited a male proportion of around 62%, a female proportion of around 38%, and a mean age of around 40 years. Findings and limits, study-wide: Immune responses arising from the vaccine appeared in roughly 95% of patients.

TCRdb's copy holds only in-frame clones and misses some; the assay was immunoSEQ multiplex PCR. The profile covers 70,000 to 90,000 clones, with 85% appearing a single time and 2% to 2.5% taken by the ten largest. On this clone: Its antigen remains unknown.

Time point described: week 23, last vaccination. Vaccinated patients received 300 ug of mutant IDH1 20-mer peptide per dose, with topical imiquimod. The germline CDR1 and CDR2 sequences are SEHNR and FQNEAQ (reference sequence). The CDR3 runs 17 residues. The V end was cut by 5 bases, the J end by 0 bases, with 17 bases between. The clonotype was recovered from a man aged 25 to 40 with glioma. Some clones in this sample may be carry-over from other donors' samples. This chain joins TRBV7-9 and TRBJ1-3; D is perhaps TRBD1 (5 bases). The sequences come from PBMCs, collected from a glioma patient whose treatment included an IDH1 peptide vaccine. In DNA form, the CDR3 reads TGTGCCAGCAGCCCTGGGACGCTAATACGCTCTGGAAACACCATATATTTT. It translates to CASSPGTLIRSGNTIYF. Using reference TRBV7-9 and TRBJ1-3 for the parts outside the CDR3, the full variable domain is DTGVSQNPRHKITKRGQNVTFRCDPISEHNRLYWYRQTLGQGPEFLTYFQNEAQLEKSRLLSDRFSAERPKGSFSTLEIQRTEQGDSAMYLCASSPGTLIRSGNTIYFGEGSWLTVV.